This T cell receptor beta chain was captured in a study of blood T cell repertoires in COVID-19. The overall study: Whether acute or convalescent, the COVID-19 samples came from the United States, Italy and Spain.

The CDR3 loop spans 13 amino acids. With 4 bases removed from V and 5 bases from J, the gap between germline ends came to 11 bases. In germline, CDR1 is SEHNR, CDR2 FQNEAQ (reference sequence). Some clones are missing from TCRdb's copy, which holds only in-frame ones; the method was immunoSEQ multiplex PCR. The sample includes about 120,000 clones, under 80% of them seen just once. This clone has just one count. The clonotype comes from a man aged 65-85 years with acute or convalescent COVID-19. The chain couples TRBV7-9 to TRBJ1-1; D perhaps matches TRBD1 (5 bases). The source material was peripheral blood. CDR3 sequence: CASSYVGGTEAFF. The CDR3 DNA reads as TGTGCCAGCAGCTACGTCGGGGGAACTGAAGCTTTCTTT.